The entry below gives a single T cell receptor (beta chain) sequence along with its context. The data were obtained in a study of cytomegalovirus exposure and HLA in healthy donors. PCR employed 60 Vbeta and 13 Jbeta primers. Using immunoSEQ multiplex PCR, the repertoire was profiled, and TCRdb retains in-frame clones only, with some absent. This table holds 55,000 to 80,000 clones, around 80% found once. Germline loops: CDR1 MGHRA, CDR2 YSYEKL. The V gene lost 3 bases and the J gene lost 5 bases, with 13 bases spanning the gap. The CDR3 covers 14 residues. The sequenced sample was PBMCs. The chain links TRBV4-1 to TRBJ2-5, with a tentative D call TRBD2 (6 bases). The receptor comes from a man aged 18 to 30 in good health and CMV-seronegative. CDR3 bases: TGCGCCAGCAGCCACCCCGGGGGTCCGGAGACCCAGTACTTC. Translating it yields CASSHPGGPETQYF.